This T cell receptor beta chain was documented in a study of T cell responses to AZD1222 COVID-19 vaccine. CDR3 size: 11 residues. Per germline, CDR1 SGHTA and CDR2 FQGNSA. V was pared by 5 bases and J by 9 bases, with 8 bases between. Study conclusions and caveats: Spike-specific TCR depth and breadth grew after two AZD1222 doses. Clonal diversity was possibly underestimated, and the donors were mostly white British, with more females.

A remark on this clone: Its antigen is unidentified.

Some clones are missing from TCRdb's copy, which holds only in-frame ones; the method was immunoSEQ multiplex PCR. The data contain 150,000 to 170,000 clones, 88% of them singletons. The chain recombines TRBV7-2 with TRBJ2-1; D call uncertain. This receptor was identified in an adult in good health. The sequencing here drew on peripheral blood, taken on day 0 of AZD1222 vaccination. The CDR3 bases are TGTGCCAGCAGCCGGAGCACTGAGCAGTTCTTC. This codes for CASSRSTEQFF. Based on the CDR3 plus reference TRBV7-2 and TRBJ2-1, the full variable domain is GAGVSQSPSNKVTEKGKDVELRCDPISGHTALYWYRQSLGQGLEFLIYFQGNSAPDKSGLPSDRFSAERTGGSVSTLTIQRTQQEDSAVYLCASSRSTEQFFGPGTRLTVL.